This TCR beta chain was sequenced during a study of T cell repertoires in cytomegalovirus infection. Across the whole study: Based on public TCR beta signatures, there were indications of CMV infection and of a matching HLA type. Findings of the study overall: Cumulated frequencies of public TCR beta families served to identify carriers of CMV plus the relevant HLA.

TCRdb reanalysed the reads using MiXCR and keeps one entry per CDR3 protein. Of about 360,000 distinct CDR3 sequences listed, nearly 35% were seen once; the top ten hold approximately 12%. Trimming removed 5 bases from V and 6 bases from J; junction bases left unmatched: 6. CDR3 length: 13 residues. Germline values: CDR1 DFQATT, CDR2 SNEGSKA (reference sequence). Comment on this clonotype: The antigen is unknown.

The sample in question was cultured PBMCs, obtained from culture after CMV antigen stimulation. The rearrangement uses TRBV20-1 and TRBJ2-1, with 8 bases lining up with TRBD2. The TCR originated in a human donor in good health (CMV status not recorded). Some clones in this sample may be carry-over from other donors' samples. CDR3 sequence: CSAVNREGNEQFF. For the CDR3, the DNA is TGCAGTGCTGTTAACCGGGAGGGCAATGAGCAGTTCTTC.